A selection of T cell receptor beta chains follows, all from one sample in a study of CD8 T cells in Susac syndrome. TCRdb called the immunoSEQ multiplex PCR reads again in MiXCR, with one record for every CDR3 protein. The table includes about 52,000 distinct CDR3 sequences, approximately 93% detected once. Sequences were obtained from CD8+ T cells from PBMCs. These receptors came from a human donor with multiple sclerosis. The CDR3 runs from the conserved cysteine through the conserved F or W. The D gene is left open where the match is weak. Clone size is given for some rows only: seen once, a few or many times, or a class if the clone is expanded.

V	D	size	J	DNA	CDR3
TRBV7-3	.	.	TRBJ2-1	TGTGCCAGCAGCTTATCCAACTCCTACAATGAGCAGTTCTTC	CASSLSNSYNEQFF
TRBV6-4	TRBD2	.	TRBJ2-1	TGTGCCAGCAGTGTGCGGGGGGAAGCCTACAATGAGCAGTTCTTC	CASSVRGEAYNEQFF
TRBV3-1	TRBD2	.	TRBJ2-5	TGTGCCAGCAGCCAAATGACTAGCGGAGAGACCCAGTACTTC	CASSQMTSGETQYF
TRBV6-5	.	.	TRBJ2-2	TGTGCCAGCAGATCGGGCGGTGGCACCGGGGAGCTGTTTTTT	CASRSGGGTGELFF
TRBV19	.	.	TRBJ1-5	TGTGCCAGTACTCTATACCCCTCGGGTTCTAATCAGCCCCAGCATTTT	CASTLYPSGSNQPQHF
TRBV7-6	.	.	TRBJ1-5	TGTGCCAGCAGCTTAACAAGCAATCAGCCCCAGCATTTT	CASSLTSNQPQHF
TRBV25-1	TRBD2	.	TRBJ2-5	TGTGCCAGCAGTCCAAGCGGACTAGCGGGGCAAGAGACCCAGTACTTC	CASSPSGLAGQETQYF
TRBV5-1	.	once	TRBJ2-1	TGCGCCAGCAGCTTGGCTCTCGGTCAGGGCAATGAGCAGTTCTTC	CASSLALGQGNEQFF
TRBV6-5	.	.	TRBJ2-3	TGTGCCAGCAGTTACTACTCCTCGGATACGCAGTATTTT	CASSYYSSDTQYF
TRBV15	.	.	TRBJ1-2	TGTGCCACCAGCAGAGAAAACAGGGCCGGCTACACCTTC	CATSRENRAGYTF
TRBV6-1	.	.	TRBJ2-3	TGTGCCAGCAGTGAATGGACTGCCCTTAGCACAGATACGCAGTATTTT	CASSEWTALSTDTQYF
TRBV10-3	.	.	TRBJ2-5	TGTGCCACGCAAGATACTAGCAACTCTCTGTCAGAGACCCAGTACTTC	CATQDTSNSLSETQYF
TRBV20-1	TRBD2	.	TRBJ2-7	TGCAGTGCTACCCCACTAGCGGGGGGAATTGGGTACGAGCAGTACTTC	CSATPLAGGIGYEQYF
TRBV5-1	TRBD1	.	TRBJ2-6	TGCGCCAGCAGCGAACAGGGGTCCCTCTCTGGGGCCAACGTCCTGACTTTC	CASSEQGSLSGANVLTF
TRBV7-9	TRBD2	.	TRBJ2-5	TGTGCCAGCAGCGAAAGCGGGGGCGCGAGGGAGACCCAGTACTTC	CASSESGGARETQYF
TRBV27	TRBD2	once	TRBJ2-1	TGTGCCAGCACACAGCGGGGCATGTCATCGGGGCAGTTCTTC	CASTQRGMSSGQFF
TRBV5-1	.	.	TRBJ2-7	TGCGCCAGCAGCTGGGCAGGTACAGCCTACGAGCAGTACTTC	CASSWAGTAYEQYF
TRBV29-1	TRBD2	few	TRBJ2-5	TGTAGCGTTGAAGCGGGGGCCTTCCAAGAGACCCAGTACTTC	CSVEAGAFQETQYF
TRBV4-3	.	.	TRBJ2-7	TGCGCCAGCAGCCAAGGACAGCTATCCTACGAGCAGTACTTC	CASSQGQLSYEQYF
TRBV20-1	.	.	TRBJ1-1	TGCAGTGCTAGAGATCCCGGGGTGAGTGGAGCTTTCTTT	CSARDPGVSGAFF
TRBV12-3/TRBV12-4	TRBD1	.	TRBJ2-7	TGTGCCAGCAGTTTAGTCGGGACAGGGTACTACGAGCAGTACTTC	CASSLVGTGYYEQYF
TRBV7-6	.	.	TRBJ2-3	TGTGCCAGCAGCCCGTTGGAGCGGAGGGCAGATACGCAGTATTTT	CASSPLERRADTQYF
TRBV7-9	TRBD1	.	TRBJ2-7	TGTGCCAGCAGCTTAGGGGGACAGGGGGCCTACGAGCAGTACTTC	CASSLGGQGAYEQYF
TRBV30	.	.	TRBJ1-2	TGTGCCTGGAGTGCCCCGGATGGCTACACCTTC	CAWSAPDGYTF
TRBV28	TRBD1	.	TRBJ2-7	TGTGCCAGCAGTTTAGAGACAGGGATCCACGAGCAGTACTTC	CASSLETGIHEQYF
TRBV7-2	TRBD1	.	TRBJ2-7	TGTGCCAGCAGCTGGGACAGGGGGTCGTACGAGCAGTACTTC	CASSWDRGSYEQYF
TRBV6-5	.	.	TRBJ1-2	TGTGCCAGCAGTTACCCTATCCTCGGGACTCCTGAGGATGGCTACACCTTC	CASSYPILGTPEDGYTF
TRBV7-4	TRBD1	once	TRBJ2-3	TGTGCCAGCAGCCAGGACAGGGGACCACCTTCCCGCACAGATACGCAGTATTTT	CASSQDRGPPSRTDTQYF
TRBV15	.	.	TRBJ2-5	TGTGCCACCAGCAGAGGGACTGAGTTAGAGACCCAGTACTTC	CATSRGTELETQYF
TRBV28	.	.	TRBJ1-3	TGTGCCAGCAGTTTAGTACGGATCGAGATCTCTGGAAACACCATATATTTT	CASSLVRIEISGNTIYF
TRBV29-1	TRBD1	.	TRBJ1-2	TGCAGCGTCGAAGACAGGGGGCGAAACTATGGCTACACCTTC	CSVEDRGRNYGYTF
TRBV2	.	.	TRBJ2-7	TGTGCCAGCAGTGGGACAGAATCCTACGAGCAGTACTTC	CASSGTESYEQYF
TRBV7-2	TRBD2	.	TRBJ2-5	TGTGCCAGCAGTCCGGGGGGCCAAGAGACCCAGTACTTC	CASSPGGQETQYF
TRBV7-6	.	.	TRBJ1-2	TGTGCCAGCAGCCCCCGCTCTGTTAACTATGGCTACACCTTC	CASSPRSVNYGYTF
TRBV29-1	.	.	TRBJ2-5	TGCAGCGTTGAAGGCTGGCAGTCGTACGCGGAGACCCAGTACTTC	CSVEGWQSYAETQYF
TRBV7-9	.	.	TRBJ2-2	TGTGCCAGCAGCTTAGAATCCGTGAGCGGGGAGCTGTTTTTT	CASSLESVSGELFF
TRBV11-1	.	.	TRBJ2-7	TGTGCCAGCAGCCCCGGGAGCGGCTACGAGCAGTACTTC	CASSPGSGYEQYF
TRBV2	TRBD2	.	TRBJ2-3	TGTGCCAGCATAGCACGGGGGGATAGCACAGATACGCAGTATTTT	CASIARGDSTDTQYF
TRBV15	TRBD1	.	TRBJ1-5	TGTGCCACCAGCAGAGGAACCGGGACAGGTGTACAGCCCCAGCATTTT	CATSRGTGTGVQPQHF
TRBV28	TRBD2	.	TRBJ2-2	TGTGCCAGCTCAAAGCGGGGGGGCCCCGGGGAGCTGTTTTTT	CASSKRGGPGELFF
TRBV7-8	.	.	TRBJ2-3	TGTGCCAGCAGCTTAGCGGCTCGGAGCACAGATACGCAGTATTTT	CASSLAARSTDTQYF
TRBV2	TRBD1	.	TRBJ2-7	TGTGCCAGCATTCAGGGGGCCAACTACGAGCAGTACTTC	CASIQGANYEQYF
TRBV3-1	.	.	TRBJ1-2	TGTGCCAGCAGCCAAGTAACGGCAGGGGCCGTATATGGCTACACCTTC	CASSQVTAGAVYGYTF